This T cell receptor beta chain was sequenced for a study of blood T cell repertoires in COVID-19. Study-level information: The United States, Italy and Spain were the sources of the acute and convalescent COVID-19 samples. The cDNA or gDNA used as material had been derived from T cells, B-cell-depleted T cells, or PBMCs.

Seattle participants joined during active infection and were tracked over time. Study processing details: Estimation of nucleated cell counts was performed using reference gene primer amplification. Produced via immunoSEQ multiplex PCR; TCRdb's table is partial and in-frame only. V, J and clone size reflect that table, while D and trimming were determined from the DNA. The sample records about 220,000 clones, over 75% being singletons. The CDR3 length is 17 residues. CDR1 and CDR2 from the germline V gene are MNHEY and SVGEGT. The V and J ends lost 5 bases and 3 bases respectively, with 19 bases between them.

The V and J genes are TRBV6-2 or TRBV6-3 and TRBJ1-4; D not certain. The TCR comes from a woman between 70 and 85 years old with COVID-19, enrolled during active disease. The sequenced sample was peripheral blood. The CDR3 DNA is TGTGCCAGCAGTCCCCCCAGGTGGCGAGCACCTAATGAAAAACTGTTTTTT. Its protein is CASSPPRWRAPNEKLFF.